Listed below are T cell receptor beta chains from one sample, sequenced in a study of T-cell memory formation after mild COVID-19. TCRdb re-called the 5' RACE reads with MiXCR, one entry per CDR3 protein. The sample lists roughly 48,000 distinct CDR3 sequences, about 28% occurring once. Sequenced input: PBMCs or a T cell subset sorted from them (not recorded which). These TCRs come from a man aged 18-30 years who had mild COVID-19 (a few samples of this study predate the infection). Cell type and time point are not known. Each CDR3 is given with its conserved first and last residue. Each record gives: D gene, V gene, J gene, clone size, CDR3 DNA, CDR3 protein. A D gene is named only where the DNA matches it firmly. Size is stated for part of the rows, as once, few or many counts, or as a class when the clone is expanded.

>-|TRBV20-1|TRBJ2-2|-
TGCAGTGCTAGCGCGCGCGGGGAGGCCGGGGAGCTGTTTTTT
CSASARGEAGELFF
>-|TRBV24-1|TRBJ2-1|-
TGTGCCACCAGTGATCCCAGGAATACCCCCAATGAGCAGTTCTTC
CATSDPRNTPNEQFF
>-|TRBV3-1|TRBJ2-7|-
TGTGCCAGCAGCCAGGACGGCTACGAGCAGTACTTC
CASSQDGYEQYF
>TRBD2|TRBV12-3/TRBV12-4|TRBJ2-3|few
TGTGCCAGCAGTTTCAGCGGGGACGGCACAGATACGCAGTATTTT
CASSFSGDGTDTQYF
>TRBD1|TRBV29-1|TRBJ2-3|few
TGCAGCGGACGGACAGGGGCCACAGATACGCAGTATTTT
CSGRTGATDTQYF
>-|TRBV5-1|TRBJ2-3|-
TGCGCCAGCAGCTTGGGACGCGGGGGCCTCGCAGATACGCAGTATTTT
CASSLGRGGLADTQYF
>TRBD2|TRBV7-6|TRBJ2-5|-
TGTGCCAGCAGCTCCCCGGGGGGAGTACAAGAGACCCAGTACTTC
CASSSPGGVQETQYF
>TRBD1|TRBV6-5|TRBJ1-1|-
TGTGCCAGCAGGACCCAGACAGGGGTCGGCACTGAAGCTTTCTTT
CASRTQTGVGTEAFF
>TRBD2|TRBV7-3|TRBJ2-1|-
TGTGCCAGCAGCTCTTCAGGACTAGCCAATGAGCAGTTCTTC
CASSSSGLANEQFF
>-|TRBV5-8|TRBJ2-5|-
TGTGCCAGCAGAGATAGGGGGAGAGAGACCCAGTACTTC
CASRDRGRETQYF
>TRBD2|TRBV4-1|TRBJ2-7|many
TGCGCCAGCAGCCAAGCCGTTGGGGGGGATCGGTCCCGATACGAGCAGTACTTC
CASSQAVGGDRSRYEQYF
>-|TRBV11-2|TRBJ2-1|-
TGTGCCAGCAGCCGGACCGAATCCTACAATGAGCAGTTCTTC
CASSRTESYNEQFF
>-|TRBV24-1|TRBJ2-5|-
TGTGCCACCAGGTCCGAGGGAAAAGAGACCCAGTACTTC
CATRSEGKETQYF
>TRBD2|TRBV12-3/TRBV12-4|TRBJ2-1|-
TGTGCCAGCAGTCCTACTAGCGGGGGATCCCCCAATGAGCAGTTCTTC
CASSPTSGGSPNEQFF
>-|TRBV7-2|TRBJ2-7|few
TGTGCCAGCTCCCCGGGGCCCTACTACGAGCAGTACTTC
CASSPGPYYEQYF
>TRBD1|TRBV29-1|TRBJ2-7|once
TGCAGCGTTTTTGCGGCCAACAGGGGGGTGTACGAGCAGTACTTC
CSVFAANRGVYEQYF
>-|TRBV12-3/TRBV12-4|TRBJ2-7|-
TGTGCCAGCAGTTTGGGGGGGCCCATTCCCTACGAGCAGTACTTC
CASSLGGPIPYEQYF
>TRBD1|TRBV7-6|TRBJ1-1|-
TGTGCCAGCAGCGCCCCGTCAGGGGGTGGCACTGAAGCTTTCTTT
CASSAPSGGGTEAFF
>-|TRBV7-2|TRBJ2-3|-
TGTGCCAGCAGCCAAACCGGGCCTAGCGATGGTACGCAGTATTTT
CASSQTGPSDGTQYF
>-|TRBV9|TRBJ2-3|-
TGTGCCAGCAGCCCTCTGACTCAAGCGAGCACAGATACGCAGTATTTT
CASSPLTQASTDTQYF
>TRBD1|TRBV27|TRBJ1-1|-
TGTGCCAGCAGTTTAACAGGGGTGGGGAACACTGAAGCTTTCTTT
CASSLTGVGNTEAFF
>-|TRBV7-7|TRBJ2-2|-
TGTGCTAGCAGCTTAGCTGGGTCCCCGTCTAGCACCGGGGAGCTGTTTTTT
CASSLAGSPSSTGELFF